This T cell receptor (beta chain) derives from a study of beta chain features in type 1 diabetes. The CDR3 loop spans 13 amino acids. Germline V gene lookup returns CDR1 SGHNT and CDR2 YYREEE (reference sequence). The V end lost 4 bases, the J end lost 4 bases, and 12 bases lay between the germline ends. Regarding this clone: Antigen specificity is unknown.

The investigators reverse transcribed all of the isolated RNA, so they sequenced expressed TCRB transcripts. This table comes from immunoSEQ multiplex PCR, and its TCRdb copy is limited to in-frame clones, with some not included. The data hold more than 150,000 clones, with roughly an eighth observed a single time. Study conclusions and caveats: Healthy donors had naive, central memory and Treg TCRB repertoires that appeared less similar than those seen among patients. People with Type 1 diabetes carried modestly yet significantly shorter TCRB CDR3s in all four CD4+ subsets.

Sequenced input: central memory CD4+ T cells from blood. This chain joins TRBV5-4 and TRBJ2-7; D might be TRBD2 (5 bases). The source is a woman under 30 in good health. The CDR3 loop is CASSRGKLYEQYF. The CDR3 coding sequence is TGTGCCAGCAGCCGGGGAAAACTTTACGAGCAGTACTTC.